The 9 T cell receptor beta chains below were found in one sample sequenced in a study of blood T cell repertoires in COVID-19. Measured with immunoSEQ multiplex PCR; TCRdb has only the in-frame clones, and not every one. The repertoire holds 85,000 to 110,000 clones, with nearly 90% as singletons. The sequenced sample consisted of peripheral blood. The origin of the receptors is a man aged 45-65 years in a cohort sampled during active COVID-19.

In its sample, this clone was seen once. The same CDR3 also results from other DNA sequences found in this sample. This rearrangement joins TRBV20-1 to TRBJ1-5; TRBD1 matches at 8 bases. The CDR3 totals 14 residues. Germline V gene data show CDR1 as DFQATT and CDR2 as SNEGSKA (reference sequence). J gave up 7 bases and V 3 bases, and 8 bases lay outside the gene matches. CDR3 residues: CSASQGAQVQPQHF. Here the CDR3 DNA reads TGCAGTGCTAGTCAGGGGGCACAGGTACAGCCCCAGCATTTT.

This clone turned up a few times. The V and J genes are TRBV6-1 and TRBJ1-5; TRBD1 is a possible D gene (5 bases). The CDR3 has 14 residues. CDR1 is MNHNS, CDR2 SASEGT, per germline. The V and J ends lost 2 bases and 2 bases respectively, with 7 bases between them. Here the CDR3 DNA reads TGTGCCAGCAGTGAATCGGGGGGCAATCAGCCCCAGCATTTT. Translated: CASSESGGNQPQHF.

This clone was counted once. The chain employs TRBV19 and TRBJ2-5; 10 nucleotides line up with TRBD1. The CDR3 consists of 15 residues. Trimming took 7 bases from V and 5 from J; bases not matched to a gene: 10. Per the germline V gene, CDR1 is LNHDA and CDR2 is SQIVND (reference sequence). CDR3 nucleotide sequence: TGTGCCAGTACCAAGACAGGGGGCTTACTGGAGACCCAGTACTTC. Residues: CASTKTGGLLETQYF.

The chain uses TRBV27 and TRBJ1-6; TRBD1 might be the D (5 bases). The CDR3 runs 14 residues. V gave up 4 bases and J gave up 5 bases, with 9 bases separating them. Germline lookup yields CDR1 MNHEY and CDR2 SMNVEV (reference sequence). The chain's CDR3 is CASSSWGDNSPLHF. The CDR3 coding sequence is TGTGCCAGCAGTTCGTGGGGGGATAATTCACCCCTCCACTTT.

The genes are TRBV2 and TRBJ1-6; possible D gene TRBD1, 5 bases. V shed 4 bases and J shed 9 bases, with 19 bases lying between them. The CDR3 is 16 amino acids. Germline CDR1 and CDR2: SNHLY and FYNNEI. In DNA form, the CDR3 reads TGTGCCAGCAGTGGAAGGGGTGTAATAGTAGGTTCACCCCTCCACTTT. As protein: CASSGRGVIVGSPLHF.

The chain recombines TRBV6-4 with TRBJ2-1, with TRBD1 as a possible D gene (6 bases). CDR1 and CDR2 (germline): MRHNA, SNTAGT. This CDR3 comprises 13 residues. The V gene lost 3 bases and the J gene lost 6 bases, with 9 bases spanning the gap. CDR3 in amino acids: CASSEVRGNEQFF. Written as DNA, the CDR3 is TGTGCCAGCAGTGAAGTCAGGGGCAATGAGCAGTTCTTC.

This clone is categorized as medium-sized (0.01 to 0.1%). The chain recombines TRBV19 with TRBJ1-1; TRBD1 aligns across 8 bases. Germline assignment: CDR1 LNHDA and CDR2 SQIVND (reference sequence). The length of the CDR3 is 15 residues. The J segment lost 1 base and the V segment lost 5 bases, leaving 6 bases of the junction unmatched. CDR3 sequence reads: CASSSGTGGNTEAFF. The CDR3 DNA reads TGTGCCAGTAGTTCCGGGACAGGCGGGAACACTGAAGCTTTCTTT. Based on the CDR3 plus reference TRBV19 and TRBJ1-1, the full variable domain is DGGITQSPKYLFRKEGQNVTLSCEQNLNHDAMYWYRQDPGQGLRLIYYSQIVNDFQKGDIAEGYSVSREKKESFPLTVTSAQKNPTAFYLCASSSGTGGNTEAFFGQGTRLTVV.

The chain links TRBV6-6 to TRBJ2-7; D is possibly TRBD1 (5 bases). The V end lost 6 bases, the J end lost 0 bases, and 12 bases lay between the germline ends. Germline V gives CDR1 MNHNY, CDR2 SVGAGI (reference sequence). This CDR3 has 14 residues. CDR3 amino acids: CASSLDTRSYEQYF. CDR3 DNA: TGTGCCAGCAGCCTGGACACCCGCTCCTACGAGCAGTACTTC.

J is TRBJ2-4 and V is TRBV15; TRBD1 agrees at 11 bases. The CDR3 contains 19 residues. Germline V CDR1 and CDR2: LNHNV, YYDKDF (reference sequence). J was trimmed by 0 bases and V by 0 bases; bases with no gene match: 7. This chain's CDR3 is CATSRDWTGGGLAKNIQYF. The CDR3 nucleotides read TGTGCCACCAGCAGAGACTGGACAGGGGGCGGCCTAGCCAAAAACATTCAGTACTTC.